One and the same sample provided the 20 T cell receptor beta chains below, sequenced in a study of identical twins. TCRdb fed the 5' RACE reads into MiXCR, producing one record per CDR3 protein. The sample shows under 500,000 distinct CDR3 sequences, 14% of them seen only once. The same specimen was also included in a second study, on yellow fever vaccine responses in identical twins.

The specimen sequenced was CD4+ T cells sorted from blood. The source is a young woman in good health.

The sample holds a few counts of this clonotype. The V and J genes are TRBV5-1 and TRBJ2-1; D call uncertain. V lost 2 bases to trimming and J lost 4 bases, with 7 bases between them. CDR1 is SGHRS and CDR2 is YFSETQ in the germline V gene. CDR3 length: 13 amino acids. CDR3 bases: TGCGCCAGCAGCTTCGCACTATACAATGAGCAGTTCTTC. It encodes CASSFALYNEQFF.

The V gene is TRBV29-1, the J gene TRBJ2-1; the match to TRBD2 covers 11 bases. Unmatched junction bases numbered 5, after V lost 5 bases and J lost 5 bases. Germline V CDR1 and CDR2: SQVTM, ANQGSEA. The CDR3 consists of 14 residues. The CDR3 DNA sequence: TGCAGCGTTTATAGCGGGGGGGCAGACAATGAGCAGTTCTTC. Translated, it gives CSVYSGGADNEQFF.

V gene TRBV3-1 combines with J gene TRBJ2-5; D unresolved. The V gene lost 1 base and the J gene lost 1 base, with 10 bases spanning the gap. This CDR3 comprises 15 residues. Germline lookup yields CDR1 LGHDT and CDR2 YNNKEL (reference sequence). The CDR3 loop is CASSQGSSRQETQYF. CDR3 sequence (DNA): TGTGCCAGCAGCCAAGGATCCAGTCGCCAAGAGACCCAGTACTTC.

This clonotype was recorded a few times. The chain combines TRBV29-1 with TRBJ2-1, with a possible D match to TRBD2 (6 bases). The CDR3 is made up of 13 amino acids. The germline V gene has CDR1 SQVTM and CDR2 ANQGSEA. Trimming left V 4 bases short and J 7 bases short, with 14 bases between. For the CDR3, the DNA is TGCAGCGTTGCGGTTGGGGCGGGGAATGAGCAGTTCTTC. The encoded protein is CSVAVGAGNEQFF.

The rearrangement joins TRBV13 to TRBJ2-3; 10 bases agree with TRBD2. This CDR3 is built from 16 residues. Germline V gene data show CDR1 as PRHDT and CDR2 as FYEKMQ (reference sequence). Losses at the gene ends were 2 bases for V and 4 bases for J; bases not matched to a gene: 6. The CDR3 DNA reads TGTGCCAGCAGCTTACGAGCGGGGGGGCTAGCAGATACGCAGTATTTT. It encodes CASSLRAGGLADTQYF.

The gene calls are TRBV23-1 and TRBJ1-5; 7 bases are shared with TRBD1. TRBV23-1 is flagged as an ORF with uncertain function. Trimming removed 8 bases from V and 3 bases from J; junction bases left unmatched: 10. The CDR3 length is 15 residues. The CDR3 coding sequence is TGCGCCAGCCGCTTTCCCGGGACAGACAATCAGCCCCAGCATTTT. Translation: CASRFPGTDNQPQHF.

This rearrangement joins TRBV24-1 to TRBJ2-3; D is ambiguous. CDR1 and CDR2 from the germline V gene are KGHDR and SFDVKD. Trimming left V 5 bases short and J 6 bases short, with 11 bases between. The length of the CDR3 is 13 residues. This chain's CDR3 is CATSGTVRDTQYF. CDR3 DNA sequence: TGTGCCACCAGTGGAACGGTCCGGGATACGCAGTATTTT.

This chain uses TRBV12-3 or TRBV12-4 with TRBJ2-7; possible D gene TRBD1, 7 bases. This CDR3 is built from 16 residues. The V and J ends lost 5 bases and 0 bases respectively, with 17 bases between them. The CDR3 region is CASSDRRDRASYEQYF. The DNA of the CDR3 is TGTGCCAGCAGTGACAGGCGGGACAGAGCCTCCTACGAGCAGTACTTC.

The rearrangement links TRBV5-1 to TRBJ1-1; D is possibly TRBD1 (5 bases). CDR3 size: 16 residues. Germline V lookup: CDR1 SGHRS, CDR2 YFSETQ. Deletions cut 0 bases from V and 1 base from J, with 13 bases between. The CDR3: CASSLAGWDWNTEAFF. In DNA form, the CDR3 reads TGCGCCAGCAGCTTGGCCGGCTGGGACTGGAACACTGAAGCTTTCTTT.

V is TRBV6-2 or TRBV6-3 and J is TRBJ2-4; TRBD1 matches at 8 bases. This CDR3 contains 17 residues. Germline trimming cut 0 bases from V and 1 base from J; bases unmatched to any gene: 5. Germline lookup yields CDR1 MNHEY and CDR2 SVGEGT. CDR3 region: CASSYSPDRAAKNIQYF. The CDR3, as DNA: TGTGCCAGCAGTTACTCTCCGGACAGGGCGGCCAAAAACATTCAGTACTTC.

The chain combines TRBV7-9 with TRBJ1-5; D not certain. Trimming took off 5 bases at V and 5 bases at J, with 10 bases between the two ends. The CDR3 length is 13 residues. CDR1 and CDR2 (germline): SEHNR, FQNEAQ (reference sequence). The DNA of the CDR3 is TGTGCCAGCAGCGTTATGGCGGATCAGCCCCAGCATTTT. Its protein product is CASSVMADQPQHF.

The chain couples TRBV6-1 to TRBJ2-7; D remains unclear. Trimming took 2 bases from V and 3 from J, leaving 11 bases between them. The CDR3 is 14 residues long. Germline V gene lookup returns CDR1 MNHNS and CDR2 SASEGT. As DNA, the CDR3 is TGTGCCAGCAGTGAAAGCCAGACCTACTACGAGCAGTACTTC. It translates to CASSESQTYYEQYF.

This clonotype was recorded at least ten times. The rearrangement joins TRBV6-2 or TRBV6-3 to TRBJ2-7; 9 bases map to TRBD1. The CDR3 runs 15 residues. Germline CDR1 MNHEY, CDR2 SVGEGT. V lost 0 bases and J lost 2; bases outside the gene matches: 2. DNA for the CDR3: TGTGCCAGCAGTTACTCCGGGACAGGGCCCTACGAGCAGTACTTC. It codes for CASSYSGTGPYEQYF.

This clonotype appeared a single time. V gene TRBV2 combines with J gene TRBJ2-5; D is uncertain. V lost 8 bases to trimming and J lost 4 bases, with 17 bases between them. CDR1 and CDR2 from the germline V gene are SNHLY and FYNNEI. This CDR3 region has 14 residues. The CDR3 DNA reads TGTGCCAGCGTCGGCCAGCAGTTTGGAGAGACCCAGTACTTC. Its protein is CASVGQQFGETQYF.

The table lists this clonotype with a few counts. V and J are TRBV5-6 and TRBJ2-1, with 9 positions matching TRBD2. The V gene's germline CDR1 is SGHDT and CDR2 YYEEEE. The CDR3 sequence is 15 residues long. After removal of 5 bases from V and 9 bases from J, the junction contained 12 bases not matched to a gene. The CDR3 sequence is CASSMPSGGQGEQFF. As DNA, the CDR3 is TGTGCCAGCAGTATGCCCAGCGGGGGGCAGGGTGAGCAGTTCTTC.

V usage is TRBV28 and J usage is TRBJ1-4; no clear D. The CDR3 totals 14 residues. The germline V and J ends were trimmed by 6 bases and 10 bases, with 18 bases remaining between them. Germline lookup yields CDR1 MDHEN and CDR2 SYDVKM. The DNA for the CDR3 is TGTGCCAGCAGCTTCCTCGACCTACGGGGAAAACTGTTTTTT. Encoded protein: CASSFLDLRGKLFF.

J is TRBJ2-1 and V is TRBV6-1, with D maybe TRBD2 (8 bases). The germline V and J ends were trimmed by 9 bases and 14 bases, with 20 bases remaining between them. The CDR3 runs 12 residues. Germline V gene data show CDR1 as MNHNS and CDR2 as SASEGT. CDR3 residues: CASGQARAGEFF. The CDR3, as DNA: TGTGCCAGTGGACAGGCACGAGCGGGGGAGTTCTTC.

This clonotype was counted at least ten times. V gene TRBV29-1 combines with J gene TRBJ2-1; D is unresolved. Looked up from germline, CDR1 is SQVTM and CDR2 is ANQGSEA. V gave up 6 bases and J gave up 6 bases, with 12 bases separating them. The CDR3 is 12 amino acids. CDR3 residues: CSVNKGFNEQFF. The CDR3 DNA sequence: TGCAGCGTGAACAAGGGATTCAATGAGCAGTTCTTC.

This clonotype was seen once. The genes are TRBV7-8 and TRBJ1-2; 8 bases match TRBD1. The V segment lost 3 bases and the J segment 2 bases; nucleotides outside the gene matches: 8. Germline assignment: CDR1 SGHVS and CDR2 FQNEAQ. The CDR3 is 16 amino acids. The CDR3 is CASSLPQGAGNYGYTF. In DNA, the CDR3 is TGTGCCAGCAGCTTGCCCCAGGGGGCAGGGAACTATGGCTACACCTTC.

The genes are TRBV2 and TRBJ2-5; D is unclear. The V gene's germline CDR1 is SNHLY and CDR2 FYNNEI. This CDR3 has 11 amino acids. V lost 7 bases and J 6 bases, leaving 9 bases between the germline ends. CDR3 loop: CASTDRQTQYF. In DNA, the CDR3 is TGTGCCAGCACCGATAGACAGACCCAGTACTTC.